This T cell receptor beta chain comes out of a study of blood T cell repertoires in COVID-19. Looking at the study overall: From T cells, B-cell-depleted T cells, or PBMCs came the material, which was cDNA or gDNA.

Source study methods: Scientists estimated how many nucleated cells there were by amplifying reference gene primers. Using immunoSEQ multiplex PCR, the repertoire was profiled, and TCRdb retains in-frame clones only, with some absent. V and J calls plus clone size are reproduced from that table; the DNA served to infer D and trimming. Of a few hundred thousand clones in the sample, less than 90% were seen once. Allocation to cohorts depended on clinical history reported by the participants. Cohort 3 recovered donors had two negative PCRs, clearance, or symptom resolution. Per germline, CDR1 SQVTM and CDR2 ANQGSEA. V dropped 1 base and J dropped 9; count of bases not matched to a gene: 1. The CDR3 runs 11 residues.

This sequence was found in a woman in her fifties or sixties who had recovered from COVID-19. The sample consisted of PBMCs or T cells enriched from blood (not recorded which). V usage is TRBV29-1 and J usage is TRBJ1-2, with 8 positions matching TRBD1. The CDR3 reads CSVEGQGRYTF. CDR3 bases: TGCAGCGTTGAAGGACAGGGGCGCTACACCTTC.